This T cell receptor beta chain appears in the sequencing data of a study of cytomegalovirus exposure and HLA in healthy donors. Some clones are missing from TCRdb's copy, which holds only in-frame ones; the method was immunoSEQ multiplex PCR. The sample has over 150,000 clones; roughly 89% are singletons. Donors came from a validation cohort of about 120 subjects, distinct from the first 666-subject cohort. Unmatched junction bases numbered 7, after V lost 11 bases and J lost 7 bases. From germline, CDR1 is MNHNS and CDR2 SASEGT. CDR3 length: 12 residues. This chain links TRBV6-1 with TRBJ2-7, with 11 nucleotides matching TRBD2. This clonotype was obtained from a man aged 18 to 30 in good health and CMV-seropositive. The sample was PBMCs. CDR3 loop: CAVVAGGREQYF. In DNA, the CDR3 is TGTGCCGTAGTAGCGGGAGGGCGGGAGCAGTACTTC.